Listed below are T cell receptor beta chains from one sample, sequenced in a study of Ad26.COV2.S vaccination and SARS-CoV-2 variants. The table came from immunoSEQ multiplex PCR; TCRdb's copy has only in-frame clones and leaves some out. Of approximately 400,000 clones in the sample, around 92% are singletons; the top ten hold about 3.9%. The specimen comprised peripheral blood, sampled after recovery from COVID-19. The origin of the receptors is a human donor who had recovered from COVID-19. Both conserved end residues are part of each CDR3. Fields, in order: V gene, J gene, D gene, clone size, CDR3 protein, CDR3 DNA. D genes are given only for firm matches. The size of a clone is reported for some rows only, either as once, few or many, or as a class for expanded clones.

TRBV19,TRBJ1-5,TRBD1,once,CASKWGTGDGQPQHF,TGTGCCAGTAAATGGGGAACAGGGGACGGTCAGCCCCAGCATTTT
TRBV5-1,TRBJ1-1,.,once,CASSFPSGEKTEAFF,TGCGCCAGCAGCTTCCCCAGTGGGGAGAAGACTGAAGCTTTCTTT
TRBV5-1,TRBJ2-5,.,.,CASSLGSEETQYF,TGCGCCAGCAGCTTGGGTAGTGAGGAGACCCAGTACTTC
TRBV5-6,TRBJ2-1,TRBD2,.,CASTSGEGPYNEQFF,TGTGCCAGCACCAGTGGGGAGGGGCCCTACAATGAGCAGTTCTTC
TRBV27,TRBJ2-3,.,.,CASSLSQGLGTDTQYF,TGTGCCAGCAGTTTATCACAGGGTCTGGGCACAGATACGCAGTATTTT
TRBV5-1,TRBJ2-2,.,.,CASSLVSGSGHPVNTGELFF,TGCGCCAGCAGCTTGGTTAGTGGCTCGGGACACCCGGTAAACACCGGGGAGCTGTTTTTT
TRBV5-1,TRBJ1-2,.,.,CASSLWTANYGYTF,TGCGCCAGCAGCTTGTGGACAGCCAACTATGGCTACACCTTC
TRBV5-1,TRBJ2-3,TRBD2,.,CASSLRASGVSTDTQYF,TGCGCCAGCAGCTTGAGGGCTAGCGGGGTTAGCACAGATACGCAGTATTTT
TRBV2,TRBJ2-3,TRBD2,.,CASSEWAGGPTDTQYF,TGTGCCAGCAGTGAATGGGCGGGGGGGCCTACAGATACGCAGTATTTT
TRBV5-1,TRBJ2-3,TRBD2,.,CASSLGASGITDTQYF,TGCGCCAGCAGCTTGGGGGCTAGCGGAATTACAGATACGCAGTATTTT
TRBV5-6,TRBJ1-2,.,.,CASSPGTTGYTF,TGTGCCAGCAGCCCCGGTACTACGGGCTACACCTTC
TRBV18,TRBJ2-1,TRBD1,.,CASSPPMTGADEQFF,TGTGCCAGCTCACCACCTATGACAGGGGCGGATGAGCAGTTCTTC
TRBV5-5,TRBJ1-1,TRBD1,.,CASSLWDSYPEAFF,TGTGCCAGCAGCCTTTGGGACAGCTACCCTGAAGCTTTCTTT
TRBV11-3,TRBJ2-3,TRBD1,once,CASSLSVTGTAHTDTQYF,TGTGCCAGCAGCTTAAGTGTAACCGGGACAGCTCACACAGATACGCAGTATTTT
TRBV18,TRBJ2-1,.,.,CASSTGNEQFF,TGTGCCAGCTCAACAGGCAATGAGCAGTTCTTC
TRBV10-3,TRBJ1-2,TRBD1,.,CAISVSNRTGGGYGYTF,TGTGCCATCAGTGTTAGCAATAGGACAGGGGGCGGCTATGGCTACACCTTC
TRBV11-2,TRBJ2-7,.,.,CASSLDQNEQYF,TGTGCCAGCAGCTTAGATCAAAACGAGCAGTACTTC
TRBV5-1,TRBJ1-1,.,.,CASSLVEGRIASEAFF,TGCGCCAGCAGCTTGGTGGAAGGGCGGATAGCTTCTGAAGCTTTCTTT
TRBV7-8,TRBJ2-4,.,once,CASSLAGGRNSIQYF,TGTGCCAGCAGCTTAGCGGGGGGGCGGAACAGCATTCAGTACTTC
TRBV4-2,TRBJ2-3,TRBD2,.,CASSQEAGGYTDTQYF,TGTGCCAGCAGCCAAGAGGCGGGGGGGTACACAGATACGCAGTATTTT
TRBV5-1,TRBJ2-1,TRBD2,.,CASRPGLAGSNEQFF,TGCGCCAGCCGGCCCGGACTAGCGGGTTCCAATGAGCAGTTCTTC
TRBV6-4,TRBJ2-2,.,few,CASSELARTGELFF,TGTGCCAGCAGTGAGCTGGCCAGAACCGGGGAGCTGTTTTTT
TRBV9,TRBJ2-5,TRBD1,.,CASSTTGGPQETQYF,TGTGCCAGCAGCACAACAGGGGGACCCCAGGAGACCCAGTACTTC
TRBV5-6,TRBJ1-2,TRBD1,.,CASSGQGRGIFHGYTF,TGTGCCAGCAGCGGACAGGGGCGAGGTATTTTCCATGGCTACACCTTC
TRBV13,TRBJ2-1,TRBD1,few,CASSFVTGEDEQFF,TGTGCCAGCAGCTTTGTGACAGGGGAAGATGAGCAGTTCTTC
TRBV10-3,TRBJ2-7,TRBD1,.,CAISEGQGYEQYF,TGTGCCATCAGTGAGGGACAGGGCTACGAGCAGTACTTC
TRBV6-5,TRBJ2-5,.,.,CASSLGGTETQYF,TGTGCCAGCTCCCTGGGGGGAACGGAGACCCAGTACTTC
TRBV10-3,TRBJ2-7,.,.,CAISEVGRAYEQYF,TGTGCCATCAGTGAGGTGGGCAGGGCCTACGAGCAGTACTTC
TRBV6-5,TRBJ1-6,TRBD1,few,CASGYSGTGYSPLHF,TGTGCCAGCGGGTACTCCGGGACAGGGTATTCACCCCTCCACTTT
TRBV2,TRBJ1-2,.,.,CASSGRAGANYGYTF,TGTGCCAGCAGTGGTAGGGCGGGAGCTAACTATGGCTACACCTTC
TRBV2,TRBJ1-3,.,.,CASSEALRSSSSGNTIYF,TGTGCCAGCAGTGAAGCGCTTCGGAGTTCCAGCTCTGGAAACACCATATATTTT
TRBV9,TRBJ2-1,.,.,CASSVGGINEQFF,TGTGCCAGCAGCGTCGGCGGCATCAATGAGCAGTTCTTC
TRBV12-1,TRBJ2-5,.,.,CASSFAGNKPRETQYF,TGTGCCAGCAGCTTTGCGGGCAACAAGCCAAGGGAGACCCAGTACTTC
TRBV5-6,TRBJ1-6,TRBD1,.,CASSTRDRHSYNSPLHF,TGTGCCAGCAGCACCCGGGACAGGCACTCCTATAATTCACCCCTCCACTTT
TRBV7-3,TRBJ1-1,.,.,CASSLQVNTEAFF,TGTGCCAGCAGCTTACAGGTGAACACTGAAGCTTTCTTT
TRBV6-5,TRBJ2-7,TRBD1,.,CASQPPGGRVEQYF,TGTGCCAGCCAACCCCCAGGGGGACGCGTCGAGCAGTACTTC